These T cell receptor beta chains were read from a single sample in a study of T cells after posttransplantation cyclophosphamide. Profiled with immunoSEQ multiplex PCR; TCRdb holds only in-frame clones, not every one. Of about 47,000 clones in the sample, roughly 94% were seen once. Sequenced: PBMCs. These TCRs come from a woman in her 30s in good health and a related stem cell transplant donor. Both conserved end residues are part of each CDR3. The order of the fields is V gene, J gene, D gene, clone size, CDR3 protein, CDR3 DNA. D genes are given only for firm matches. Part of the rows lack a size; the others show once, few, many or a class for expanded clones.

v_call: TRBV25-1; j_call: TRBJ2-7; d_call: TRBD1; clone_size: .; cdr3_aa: CASRDSGGYEQYF; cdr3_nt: TGTGCCAGCAGAGACTCAGGGGGCTACGAGCAGTACTTC
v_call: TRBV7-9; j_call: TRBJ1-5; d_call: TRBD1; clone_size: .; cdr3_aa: CASSVQGWDQPQHF; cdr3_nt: TGTGCCAGCAGCGTACAGGGGTGGGATCAGCCCCAGCATTTT
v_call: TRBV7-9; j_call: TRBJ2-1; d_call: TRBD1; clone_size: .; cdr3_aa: CASSFADRGFYNEQFF; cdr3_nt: TGTGCCAGCAGCTTTGCGGACAGGGGGTTTTACAATGAGCAGTTCTTC
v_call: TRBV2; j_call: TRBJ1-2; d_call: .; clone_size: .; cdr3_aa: CASTGTYGYTF; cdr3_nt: TGTGCCAGTACAGGGACCTATGGCTACACCTTC
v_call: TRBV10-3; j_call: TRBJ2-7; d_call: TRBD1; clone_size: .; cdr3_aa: CAIRQGPYEQYF; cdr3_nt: TGTGCCATCCGACAGGGGCCCTACGAGCAGTACTTC
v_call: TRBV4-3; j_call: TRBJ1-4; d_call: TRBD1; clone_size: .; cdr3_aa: CASSRGQGLNEKLFF; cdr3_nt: TGCGCCAGCAGCCGGGGACAGGGACTCAATGAAAAACTGTTTTTT
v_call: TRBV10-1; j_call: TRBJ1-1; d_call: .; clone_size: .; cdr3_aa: CASSGNRNTEAFF; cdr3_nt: TGCGCCAGCAGTGGAAACAGAAACACTGAAGCTTTCTTT
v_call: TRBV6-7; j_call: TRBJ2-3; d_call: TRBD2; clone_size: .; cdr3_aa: CASSGSGGGHVRPHRYTDTQYF; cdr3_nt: TGTGCCAGCAGCGGGTCGGGCGGGGGGCATGTTAGGCCGCACAGGTACACAGATACGCAGTATTTT
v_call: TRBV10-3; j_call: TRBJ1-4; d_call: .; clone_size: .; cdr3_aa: CAIRAGKEEKLFF; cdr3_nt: TGTGCCATCAGGGCGGGCAAGGAAGAAAAACTGTTTTTT
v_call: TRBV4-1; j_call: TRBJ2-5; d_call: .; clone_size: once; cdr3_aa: CASSQDPGSETQYF; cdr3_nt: TGCGCCAGCAGCCAAGATCCAGGGTCCGAGACCCAGTACTTC
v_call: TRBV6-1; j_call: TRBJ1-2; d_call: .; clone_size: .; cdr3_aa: CASSEFSQSNYGYTF; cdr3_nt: TGTGCCAGCAGTGAATTTTCACAGTCTAACTATGGCTACACCTTC
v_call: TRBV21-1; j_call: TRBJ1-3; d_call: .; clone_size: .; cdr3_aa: CASRGRRISGNTIYF; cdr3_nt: TGTGCCAGCAGAGGACGGAGGATCTCTGGAAACACCATATATTTT
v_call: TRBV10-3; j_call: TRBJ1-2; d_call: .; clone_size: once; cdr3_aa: CAITPLGGDYGYTF; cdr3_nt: TGTGCCATCACTCCGTTGGGGGGGGACTATGGCTACACCTTC
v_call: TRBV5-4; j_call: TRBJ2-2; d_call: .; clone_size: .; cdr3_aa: CASRMGQNTGELFF; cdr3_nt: TGTGCCAGCAGAATGGGACAAAACACCGGGGAGCTGTTTTTT
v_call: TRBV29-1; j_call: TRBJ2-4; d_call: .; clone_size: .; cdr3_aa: CSVVSEAGVNQYF; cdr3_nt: TGCAGCGTTGTCTCAGAAGCAGGGGTGAACCAGTACTTC
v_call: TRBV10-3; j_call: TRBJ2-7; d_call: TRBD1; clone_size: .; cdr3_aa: CAISGDGSRGRAYEQYF; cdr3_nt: TGTGCCATCAGTGGGGATGGTAGTAGGGGGCGGGCCTACGAGCAGTACTTC
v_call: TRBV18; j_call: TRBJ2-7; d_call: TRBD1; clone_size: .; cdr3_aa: CASSPGTEKYEQYF; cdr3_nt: TGTGCCAGCTCACCAGGGACAGAGAAGTACGAGCAGTACTTC
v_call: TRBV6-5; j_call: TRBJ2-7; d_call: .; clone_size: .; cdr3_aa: CASSRPAAYEQYF; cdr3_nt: TGTGCCAGCAGTCGCCCCGCGGCCTACGAGCAGTACTTC
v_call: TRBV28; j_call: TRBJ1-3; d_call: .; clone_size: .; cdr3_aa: CASRSNRNTIYF; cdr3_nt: TGTGCCAGCAGGTCTAATCGAAACACCATATATTTT
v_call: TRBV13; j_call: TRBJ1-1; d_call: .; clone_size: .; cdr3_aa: CASSLMAQGAFF; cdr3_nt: TGTGCCAGCAGCTTAATGGCCCAGGGAGCTTTCTTT
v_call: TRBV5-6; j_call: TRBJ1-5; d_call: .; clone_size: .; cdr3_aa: CASSLVGGEQPQHF; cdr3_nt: TGTGCCAGCAGCTTGGTAGGCGGGGAACAGCCCCAGCATTTT
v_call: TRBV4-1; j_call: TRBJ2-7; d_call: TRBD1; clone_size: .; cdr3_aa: CASSQDGGTGRYEQYF; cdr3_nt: TGCGCCAGCAGCCAAGATGGCGGGACAGGGAGGTACGAGCAGTACTTC
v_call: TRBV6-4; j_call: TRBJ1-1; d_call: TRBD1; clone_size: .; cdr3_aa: CASSDWDSGRTFF; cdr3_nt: TGTGCCAGCAGTGATTGGGACAGTGGGAGGACTTTCTTT
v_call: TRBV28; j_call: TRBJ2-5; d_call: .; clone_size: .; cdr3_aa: CASSLRLPWVETQYF; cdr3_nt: TGTGCCAGCAGCCTCCGACTCCCCTGGGTTGAGACCCAGTACTTC
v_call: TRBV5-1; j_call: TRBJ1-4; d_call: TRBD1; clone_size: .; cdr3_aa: CASSFRGQDEKLFF; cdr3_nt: TGCGCCAGCAGCTTCCGGGGACAGGACGAAAAACTGTTTTTT
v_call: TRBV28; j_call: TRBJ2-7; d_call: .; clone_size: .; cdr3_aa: CASSLSGHAPYYEQYF; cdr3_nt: TGTGCCAGCAGTTTATCCGGACACGCTCCCTACTACGAGCAGTACTTC
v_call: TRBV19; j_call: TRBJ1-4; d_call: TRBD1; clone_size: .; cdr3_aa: CASINRGRGNEKLFF; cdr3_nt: TGTGCCAGTATCAACAGGGGGCGCGGTAATGAAAAACTGTTTTTT
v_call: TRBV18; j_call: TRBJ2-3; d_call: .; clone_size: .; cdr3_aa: CASSPPLGASTDTQYF; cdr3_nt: TGTGCCAGCTCACCACCGTTAGGGGCTAGCACAGATACGCAGTATTTT
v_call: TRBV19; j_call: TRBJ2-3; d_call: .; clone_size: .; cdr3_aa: CASSRPGQGTDTQYF; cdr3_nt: TGTGCCAGTAGTAGACCTGGGCAGGGAACAGATACGCAGTATTTT
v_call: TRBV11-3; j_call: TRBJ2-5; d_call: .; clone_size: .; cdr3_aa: CASSPRVSETQYF; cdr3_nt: TGTGCCAGCAGCCCACGCGTGTCTGAGACCCAGTACTTC
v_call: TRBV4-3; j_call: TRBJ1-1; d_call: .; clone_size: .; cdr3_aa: CASSPSISQELNTEAFF; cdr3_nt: TGCGCCAGCAGCCCCTCGATCTCCCAAGAGCTGAACACTGAAGCTTTCTTT
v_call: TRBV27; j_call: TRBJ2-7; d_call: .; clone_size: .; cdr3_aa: CASSSRAIYEQYF; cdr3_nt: TGTGCCAGCAGTTCGCGCGCTATCTACGAGCAGTACTTC
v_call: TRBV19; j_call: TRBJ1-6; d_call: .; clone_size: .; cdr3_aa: CASSIDREASPLHF; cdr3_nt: TGTGCCAGTAGTATAGATCGGGAAGCTTCACCCCTCCACTTT
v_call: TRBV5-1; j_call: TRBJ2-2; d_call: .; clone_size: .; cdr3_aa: CASSLLGGGSGELFF; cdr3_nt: TGCGCCAGCAGCCTCCTCGGAGGGGGCTCCGGGGAGCTGTTTTTT
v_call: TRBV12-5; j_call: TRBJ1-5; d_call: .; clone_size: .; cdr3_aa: CASGLDYSNQPQHF; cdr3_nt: TGTGCTAGTGGTTTGGACTATAGCAATCAGCCCCAGCATTTT
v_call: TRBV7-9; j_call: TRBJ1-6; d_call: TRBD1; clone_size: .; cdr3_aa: CASSITGGQSPLHF; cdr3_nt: TGTGCCAGCAGCATCACAGGGGGTCAGTCACCCCTCCACTTT
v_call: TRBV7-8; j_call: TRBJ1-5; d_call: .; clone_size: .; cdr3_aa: CASSSRDSNQPQHF; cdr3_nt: TGTGCCAGCAGCTCCAGGGATAGCAATCAGCCCCAGCATTTT
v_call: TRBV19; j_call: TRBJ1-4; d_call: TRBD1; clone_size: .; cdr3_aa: CATLSTGGEKLFF; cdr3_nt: TGTGCCACCCTCTCGACAGGGGGCGAAAAACTGTTTTTT
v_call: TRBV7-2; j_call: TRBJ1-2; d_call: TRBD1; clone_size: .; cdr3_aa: CASRDRGGYTF; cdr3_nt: TGTGCCAGCCGGGACAGGGGAGGCTACACCTTC
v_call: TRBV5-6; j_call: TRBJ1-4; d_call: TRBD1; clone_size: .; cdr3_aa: CASIRQGGVEKLFF; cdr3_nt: TGTGCCAGCATAAGACAGGGGGGAGTTGAAAAACTGTTTTTT
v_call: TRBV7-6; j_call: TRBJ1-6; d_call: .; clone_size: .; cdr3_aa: CASSLIQGPGKNSPLHF; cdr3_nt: TGTGCCAGCAGCTTAATCCAGGGTCCGGGTAAAAATTCACCCCTCCACTTT
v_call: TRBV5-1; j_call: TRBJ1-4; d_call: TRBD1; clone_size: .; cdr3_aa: CASSVTGGRSNEKLFF; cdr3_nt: TGCGCCAGCAGCGTAACAGGGGGCAGGTCTAATGAAAAACTGTTTTTT
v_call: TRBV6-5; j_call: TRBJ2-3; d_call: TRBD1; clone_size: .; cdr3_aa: CAIRDRDSGDTQYF; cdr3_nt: TGTGCCATCCGGGACAGGGACTCTGGAGATACGCAGTATTTT
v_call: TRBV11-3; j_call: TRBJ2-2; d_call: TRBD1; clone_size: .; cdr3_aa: CASSPRQGNTGELFF; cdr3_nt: TGTGCCAGCAGTCCTAGACAGGGAAACACCGGGGAGCTGTTTTTT
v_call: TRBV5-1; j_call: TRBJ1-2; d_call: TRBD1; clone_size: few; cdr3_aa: CASRDRGTDGYTF; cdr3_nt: TGCGCCAGCAGGGACAGGGGAACTGATGGCTACACCTTC
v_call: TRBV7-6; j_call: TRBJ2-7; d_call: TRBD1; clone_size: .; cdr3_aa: CASSLVKTDRAYEQYF; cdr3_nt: TGTGCCAGCAGCTTAGTAAAGACTGACAGGGCCTACGAGCAGTACTTC
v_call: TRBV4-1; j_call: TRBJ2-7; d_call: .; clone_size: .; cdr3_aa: CASSTRVGVYEQYF; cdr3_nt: TGCGCCAGCAGCACCCGAGTCGGGGTCTACGAGCAGTACTTC
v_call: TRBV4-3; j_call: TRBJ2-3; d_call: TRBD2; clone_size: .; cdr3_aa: CASSQQRGDTQYF; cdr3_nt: TGCGCCAGCAGCCAGCAGCGGGGAGATACGCAGTATTTT
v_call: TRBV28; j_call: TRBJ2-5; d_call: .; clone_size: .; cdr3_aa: CASNPGRIRAQYF; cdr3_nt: TGTGCCAGCAATCCAGGGCGAATTAGGGCCCAGTACTTC
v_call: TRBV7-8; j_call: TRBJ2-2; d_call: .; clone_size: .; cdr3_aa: CASSLRRGYTGELFF; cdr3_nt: TGTGCCAGCAGCTTACGGCGGGGTTACACCGGGGAGCTGTTTTTT